This is a list of T cell receptor beta chains from one sample in a study of blood T cell repertoires in COVID-19. Measured with immunoSEQ multiplex PCR; TCRdb has only the in-frame clones, and not every one. Among about 200,000 clones listed, around nine tenths were seen once. The sequencing sample was made of peripheral blood. Receptors originate from a man aged 50 to 59 with COVID-19, enrolled during active disease. The CDR3 runs from the conserved cysteine through the conserved F or W. Fields, in order: D gene, CDR3 length, J gene, V gene, clone size, CDR3 protein, CDR3 DNA. D genes are given only for firm matches. Clone size, where shown, is once, few, many, or a class for clones that have expanded.

d_gene: TRBD1; len: 13; j_gene: TRBJ1-2; v_gene: TRBV29-1; abundance: -; CDR3aa: CSVEGQGAGGYTF; CDR3nt: TGCAGCGTTGAGGGACAGGGGGCGGGTGGCTACACCTTC
d_gene: -; len: 15; j_gene: TRBJ1-6; v_gene: TRBV18; abundance: -; CDR3aa: CASSAGVGMNSPLHF; CDR3nt: TGTGCCAGCTCAGCGGGGGTCGGAATGAATTCACCCCTCCACTTT
d_gene: -; len: 23; j_gene: TRBJ1-5; v_gene: TRBV21-1; abundance: -; CDR3aa: CASSTWARALKKDETNLNQPQHF; CDR3nt: TGTGCCAGCAGCACTTGGGCCAGGGCTTTAAAGAAGGATGAAACGAACCTCAATCAGCCCCAGCATTTT
d_gene: TRBD2; len: 17; j_gene: TRBJ2-2; v_gene: TRBV18; abundance: -; CDR3aa: CASSPTLAGVDTGELFF; CDR3nt: TGTGCCAGCTCACCTACACTAGCGGGAGTAGACACCGGGGAGCTGTTTTTT
d_gene: -; len: 15; j_gene: TRBJ1-1; v_gene: TRBV21-1; abundance: once; CDR3aa: CASSRAGPRNTEAFF; CDR3nt: TGTGCCAGCAGCAGGGCAGGCCCCAGGAACACTGAAGCTTTCTTT
d_gene: TRBD2; len: 20; j_gene: TRBJ2-1; v_gene: TRBV9; abundance: once; CDR3aa: CASSVAAGQRLAGHYNEQFF; CDR3nt: TGTGCCAGCAGCGTAGCAGCGGGACAGAGACTAGCGGGGCACTACAATGAGCAGTTCTTC
d_gene: TRBD1; len: 15; j_gene: TRBJ1-2; v_gene: TRBV4-3; abundance: -; CDR3aa: CASSQTGTGNYGYTF; CDR3nt: TGCGCCAGCAGCCAAACCGGGACAGGCAACTATGGCTACACCTTC
d_gene: -; len: 14; j_gene: TRBJ2-7; v_gene: TRBV4-2; abundance: few; CDR3aa: CASSQETGRNEQYF; CDR3nt: TGTGCCAGCAGCCAAGAAACGGGGAGGAACGAGCAGTACTTC
d_gene: -; len: 15; j_gene: TRBJ2-3; v_gene: TRBV20-1; abundance: few; CDR3aa: CSASRQASSTDTQYF; CDR3nt: TGCAGTGCTAGTCGACAGGCATCTAGCACAGATACGCAGTATTTT
d_gene: -; len: 15; j_gene: TRBJ2-5; v_gene: TRBV7-3; abundance: -; CDR3aa: CASSLDGGGQETQYF; CDR3nt: TGTGCCAGCAGCTTAGACGGGGGAGGCCAAGAGACCCAGTACTTC
d_gene: TRBD2; len: 14; j_gene: TRBJ2-3; v_gene: TRBV29-1; abundance: -; CDR3aa: CSVAGLDDTDTQYF; CDR3nt: TGCAGCGTCGCGGGACTAGACGACACAGATACGCAGTATTTT
d_gene: -; len: 13; j_gene: TRBJ1-4; v_gene: TRBV27; abundance: -; CDR3aa: CASSSGTREKLFF; CDR3nt: TGTGCCAGCAGTTCCGGGACTAGGGAAAAACTGTTTTTT
d_gene: -; len: 14; j_gene: TRBJ1-4; v_gene: TRBV9; abundance: -; CDR3aa: CASSQPGWGEKLFF; CDR3nt: TGTGCCAGCAGCCAGCCGGGGTGGGGTGAAAAACTGTTTTTT
d_gene: -; len: 15; j_gene: TRBJ2-2; v_gene: TRBV7-9; abundance: -; CDR3aa: CASSLGQGRTGELFF; CDR3nt: TGTGCCAGCAGCTTAGGTCAGGGCCGGACCGGGGAGCTGTTTTTT
d_gene: -; len: 14; j_gene: TRBJ2-1; v_gene: TRBV15; abundance: once; CDR3aa: CATSRETSYNEQFF; CDR3nt: TGTGCCACCAGCAGGGAGACTAGCTACAATGAGCAGTTCTTC
d_gene: -; len: 14; j_gene: TRBJ2-7; v_gene: TRBV6-2/TRBV6-3; abundance: -; CDR3aa: CASSYPDSSYEQYF; CDR3nt: TGTGCCAGCAGTTATCCGGACAGCTCCTACGAGCAGTACTTC
d_gene: -; len: 12; j_gene: TRBJ1-5; v_gene: TRBV28; abundance: -; CDR3aa: CASSSGFQPQHF; CDR3nt: TGTGCCAGCAGTTCAGGGTTCCAGCCCCAGCATTTT
d_gene: TRBD2; len: 15; j_gene: TRBJ2-7; v_gene: TRBV6-6; abundance: once; CDR3aa: CASSSASSGSYEQYF; CDR3nt: TGTGCCAGCAGTTCCGCCTCTAGCGGATCCTACGAGCAGTACTTC
d_gene: TRBD1; len: 14; j_gene: TRBJ2-5; v_gene: TRBV18; abundance: -; CDR3aa: CASSRGMGQETQYF; CDR3nt: TGTGCCAGCTCCAGGGGGATGGGGCAAGAGACCCAGTACTTC
d_gene: TRBD2; len: 15; j_gene: TRBJ2-1; v_gene: TRBV7-6; abundance: -; CDR3aa: CASSFLSGAHNEQFF; CDR3nt: TGTGCCAGCAGCTTTCTAAGCGGGGCTCACAATGAGCAGTTCTTC
d_gene: TRBD2; len: 16; j_gene: TRBJ2-1; v_gene: TRBV10-1; abundance: -; CDR3aa: CASSVGTSGRGNEQFF; CDR3nt: TGCGCCAGCAGTGTCGGGACTAGCGGGAGGGGCAATGAGCAGTTCTTC
d_gene: TRBD2; len: 19; j_gene: TRBJ2-3; v_gene: TRBV7-6; abundance: few; CDR3aa: CASSGTSGRGTRYPDTQYF; CDR3nt: TGTGCCAGCAGCGGGACTAGCGGGAGAGGCACGAGATACCCAGATACGCAGTATTTT
d_gene: -; len: 13; j_gene: TRBJ1-1; v_gene: TRBV5-1; abundance: -; CDR3aa: CASSSQANTEAFF; CDR3nt: TGCGCCAGCAGCTCTCAGGCGAACACTGAAGCTTTCTTT
d_gene: -; len: 14; j_gene: TRBJ2-7; v_gene: TRBV7-2; abundance: -; CDR3aa: CASSHQPSSYEQYF; CDR3nt: TGTGCCAGCAGCCACCAACCCAGCTCCTACGAGCAGTACTTC
d_gene: -; len: 16; j_gene: TRBJ2-1; v_gene: TRBV6-1; abundance: -; CDR3aa: CASSEVFSTRGNEQFF; CDR3nt: TGTGCCAGCAGTGAGGTTTTTAGCACCCGAGGGAATGAGCAGTTCTTC
d_gene: -; len: 17; j_gene: TRBJ2-1; v_gene: TRBV7-3; abundance: -; CDR3aa: CASSLDLRGRGSHEQFF; CDR3nt: TGTGCCAGCAGCTTAGATCTCAGGGGTCGCGGCTCCCATGAGCAGTTCTTC
d_gene: TRBD1; len: 18; j_gene: TRBJ1-2; v_gene: TRBV5-6; abundance: -; CDR3aa: CASSLRTGRGHTNYGYTF; CDR3nt: TGTGCCAGCAGCTTGCGGACAGGCAGAGGGCATACTAACTATGGCTACACCTTC
d_gene: TRBD2; len: 16; j_gene: TRBJ2-1; v_gene: TRBV6-2/TRBV6-3; abundance: -; CDR3aa: CASSYLGLGFSDEQFF; CDR3nt: TGTGCCAGCAGTTACTTGGGACTAGGTTTTTCGGATGAGCAGTTCTTC
d_gene: TRBD2; len: 16; j_gene: TRBJ2-5; v_gene: TRBV7-9; abundance: once; CDR3aa: CASSPKLAGGKETQYF; CDR3nt: TGTGCCAGCAGCCCAAAACTAGCGGGGGGGAAAGAGACCCAGTACTTC
d_gene: -; len: 15; j_gene: TRBJ2-7; v_gene: TRBV13; abundance: -; CDR3aa: CASSLYRRSSYEQYF; CDR3nt: TGTGCCAGCAGCTTATACCGGAGGAGCTCCTACGAGCAGTACTTC
d_gene: -; len: 18; j_gene: TRBJ2-1; v_gene: TRBV9; abundance: -; CDR3aa: CASSAGYRGGREYNEQFF; CDR3nt: TGTGCCAGCAGCGCCGGATACAGGGGGGGGCGGGAGTACAATGAGCAGTTCTTC
d_gene: TRBD1; len: 13; j_gene: TRBJ2-7; v_gene: TRBV5-4; abundance: -; CDR3aa: CASSRDRAYEQYF; CDR3nt: TGTGCCAGCAGCCGGGACAGGGCCTACGAGCAGTACTTC
d_gene: -; len: 13; j_gene: TRBJ2-2; v_gene: TRBV29-1; abundance: once; CDR3aa: CSVRGNRAGELFF; CDR3nt: TGCAGCGTTCGAGGGAATAGGGCCGGGGAGCTGTTTTTT
d_gene: TRBD2; len: 16; j_gene: TRBJ2-3; v_gene: TRBV5-1; abundance: -; CDR3aa: CASSAGLAGGGDTQYF; CDR3nt: TGCGCCAGCAGCGCAGGACTAGCGGGAGGAGGGGATACGCAGTATTTT
d_gene: TRBD1; len: 18; j_gene: TRBJ2-2; v_gene: TRBV11-3; abundance: -; CDR3aa: CASSLGTGGRMNTGELFF; CDR3nt: TGTGCCAGCAGCTTAGGGACAGGGGGCCGTATGAACACCGGGGAGCTGTTTTTT
d_gene: TRBD2; len: 16; j_gene: TRBJ2-5; v_gene: TRBV14; abundance: -; CDR3aa: CASSQDRGTIQETQYF; CDR3nt: TGTGCCAGCAGCCAAGATCGGGGGACTATCCAAGAGACCCAGTACTTC
d_gene: -; len: 15; j_gene: TRBJ2-5; v_gene: TRBV6-5; abundance: once; CDR3aa: CASSYAVGHPTAQYF; CDR3nt: TGTGCCAGCAGTTACGCGGTGGGGCACCCCACGGCCCAGTACTTC
d_gene: TRBD1; len: 12; j_gene: TRBJ2-7; v_gene: TRBV10-3; abundance: -; CDR3aa: CAIFQGVGEQYF; CDR3nt: TGTGCGATCTTTCAGGGGGTCGGCGAGCAGTACTTC
d_gene: -; len: 14; j_gene: TRBJ2-4; v_gene: TRBV29-1; abundance: few; CDR3aa: CSVDGELAKNIQYF; CDR3nt: TGCAGCGTTGATGGGGAGTTAGCCAAAAACATTCAGTACTTC
d_gene: -; len: 13; j_gene: TRBJ1-2; v_gene: TRBV15; abundance: -; CDR3aa: CATSRVQGTGYTF; CDR3nt: TGTGCCACCAGCAGAGTTCAGGGTACTGGCTACACCTTC
d_gene: -; len: 16; j_gene: TRBJ2-6; v_gene: TRBV14; abundance: -; CDR3aa: CASSQDRGAGANVLTF; CDR3nt: TGTGCCAGCAGCCAAGATCGGGGAGCTGGGGCCAACGTCCTGACTTTC
d_gene: -; len: 16; j_gene: TRBJ2-2; v_gene: TRBV5-1; abundance: -; CDR3aa: CASSLISAGNTGELFF; CDR3nt: TGCGCCAGCAGCTTAATCTCGGCAGGGAACACCGGGGAGCTGTTTTTT
d_gene: TRBD2; len: 18; j_gene: TRBJ2-2; v_gene: TRBV6-4; abundance: few; CDR3aa: CASSATAAGGQNTGELFF; CDR3nt: TGTGCCAGCAGTGCGACTGCAGCGGGGGGGCAGAACACCGGGGAGCTGTTTTTT
d_gene: -; len: 14; j_gene: TRBJ2-3; v_gene: TRBV11-1; abundance: -; CDR3aa: CASSLGRLTDTQYF; CDR3nt: TGTGCCAGCAGCTTGGGCAGGTTAACAGATACGCAGTATTTT
d_gene: TRBD2; len: 16; j_gene: TRBJ2-3; v_gene: TRBV9; abundance: -; CDR3aa: CASSVGLAGGADTQYF; CDR3nt: TGTGCCAGCAGCGTAGGACTAGCGGGGGGCGCAGATACGCAGTATTTT
d_gene: -; len: 13; j_gene: TRBJ1-5; v_gene: TRBV27; abundance: many; CDR3aa: CASSPGENQPQHF; CDR3nt: TGTGCCAGCAGTCCAGGGGAAAATCAGCCCCAGCATTTT
d_gene: TRBD1; len: 16; j_gene: TRBJ2-1; v_gene: TRBV10-3; abundance: once; CDR3aa: CAISTTGLGNWNEQFF; CDR3nt: TGTGCCATCAGTACGACAGGGCTGGGGAATTGGAATGAGCAGTTCTTC
d_gene: -; len: 12; j_gene: TRBJ2-3; v_gene: TRBV12-3/TRBV12-4; abundance: once; CDR3aa: CASTIGTDTQYF; CDR3nt: TGTGCCAGCACCATAGGCACAGATACGCAGTATTTT
d_gene: -; len: 13; j_gene: TRBJ2-1; v_gene: TRBV2; abundance: -; CDR3aa: CASSEVAYNEQFF; CDR3nt: TGTGCCAGCAGTGAAGTGGCTTATAATGAGCAGTTCTTC
d_gene: TRBD1; len: 20; j_gene: TRBJ2-1; v_gene: TRBV20-1; abundance: -; CDR3aa: CSASGTGTGGRRSSYNEQFF; CDR3nt: TGCAGTGCTAGTGGTACCGGGACAGGGGGTCGAAGGTCATCCTACAATGAGCAGTTCTTC
d_gene: -; len: 14; j_gene: TRBJ1-5; v_gene: TRBV28; abundance: few; CDR3aa: CASSLGAGNQPQHF; CDR3nt: TGTGCCAGCAGTTTGGGGGCGGGCAATCAGCCCCAGCATTTT